This T cell receptor (beta chain) is from a study of CD8 T cells in Susac syndrome. With random hexamers, reverse transcription was performed on about 0.45 to 1 ug of RNA. An immunoSEQ multiplex PCR generated amplified TCR beta CDR3 products spanning 54 Vbeta and 13 Jbeta. TCRdb independently ran MiXCR on the immunoSEQ multiplex PCR reads; one entry per CDR3 protein. The sample carries 80,000 to 90,000 distinct CDR3 sequences, roughly 94% recorded once. Germline V gene sequence: CDR1 MNHEY, CDR2 SVGEGT. The CDR3 is made up of 14 amino acids. V lost 8 bases to trimming and J lost 4 bases, with 17 bases between them. Findings and caveats of the study: The number of Susac-specific public clones found was around 16 in total CD8+ repertoires and five in CD8+ TEMRA repertoires.

On this clonotype itself: Its antigen is not identified.

Input material: CD8+ T cells from PBMCs. The chain combines TRBV6-2 or TRBV6-3 with TRBJ2-5; a weak D match, TRBD2 (6 bases). The sequence derives from a human donor with Susac syndrome. The CDR3 region has the DNA TGTGCCAGCTCAGCTTTTGGGGGAGGAGAGACCCAGTACTTC. This translates into CASSAFGGGETQYF.